This TCR beta chain emerged from a study of CD8 T cells in ankylosing spondylitis. The V gene's germline CDR1 is SEHNR and CDR2 FQNEAQ (reference sequence). The CDR3 extends over 15 amino acids. V lost 1 base, J lost 7 bases, and 13 bases lay in between. Study outcomes and limitations: A TCR beta motif of several highly homologous variants appeared characteristic of ankylosing spondylitis blood.

The sample holds a few counts of this clonotype. What it binds is not known. Quantitative 5'-RACE with molecular barcodes generated TCR beta libraries. TCRdb reprocessed the 5' RACE reads via MiXCR and lists one record per CDR3 protein. Of about 500,000 distinct CDR3 sequences listed, about an eighth are singletons. The rearrangement joins TRBV7-9 to TRBJ2-2; weak D call: TRBD2 (6 bases). Input material: blood, either unsorted or a sorted T cell fraction (not recorded which). The receptor was derived from a male donor with ankylosing spondylitis. CDR3 loop: CASSLGGSGGGELFF. The CDR3, as DNA: TGTGCCAGCAGCTTAGGAGGTAGCGGCGGCGGGGAGCTGTTTTTT.